These 27 T cell receptor beta chains originate from one sample sequenced in a study of response to subunit inactivated influenza vaccine. Via MiXCR, TCRdb re-called the RT-PCR reads, giving one row per CDR3 protein. The repertoire holds about 570,000 distinct CDR3 sequences, with roughly 12% as singletons. These data are also associated with another study on T cells expressing NK-cell markers. As that report states: In generating TCR beta cDNA, 5'RACE template switching with UMIs was used.

The input for sequencing was PBMCs from blood, taken on the day of vaccination. The receptors originated from a middle-aged man who received an inactivated influenza vaccine.

This clonotype has just a few counts. The CDR3 DNA follows: TGTGCCAGCAGTGAAGTTCCCCTTGGGGGTAATTCACCCCTCCACTTT. This encodes CASSEVPLGGNSPLHF. The chain joins TRBV6-1 to TRBJ1-6, with D possibly being TRBD1 (5 bases). Germline CDR1 is MNHNS and CDR2 is SASEGT. V was pared by 1 base and J by 6 bases, with 13 bases between. The CDR3 runs 16 residues.

This clonotype was recorded at least ten times. This rearrangement joins TRBV3-1 to TRBJ1-1; no clear D gene. Germline lookup yields CDR1 LGHDT and CDR2 YNNKEL (reference sequence). V dropped 1 base and J dropped 5 bases, with 17 bases sitting between them. The CDR3 covers 16 residues. Written as DNA, the CDR3 is TGTGCCAGCAGCCAAGTGCCCCCCGCACGCGGGACTGAAGCTTTCTTT. Its protein product is CASSQVPPARGTEAFF.

This clonotype was recorded a few times. The chain combines TRBV5-1 with TRBJ2-7; 7 positions match TRBD1. V lost 4 bases, J lost 4 bases, and 14 bases stayed unmatched. Germline CDR1 reads SGHRS; CDR2 reads YFSETQ. The CDR3 loop spans 16 amino acids. CDR3 residues: CASSLGTADNSYEQYF. Written as DNA, the CDR3 is TGCGCCAGCAGCCTAGGGACAGCCGATAATTCTTACGAGCAGTACTTC. The entire variable domain, with the rest obtained from reference TRBV5-1 and TRBJ2-7, is as follows: KAGVTQTPRYLIKTRGQQVTLSCSPISGHRSVSWYQQTPGQGLQFLFEYFSETQRNKGNFPGRFSGRQFSNSRSEMNVSTLELGDSALYLCASSLGTADNSYEQYFGPGTRLTVT.

The chain combines TRBV20-1 with TRBJ2-2; 7 bases agree with TRBD2. The CDR3 is 15 residues long. Trimming cost V 3 bases and J 6 bases; bases outside gene matches: 10. Germline V CDR1 and CDR2: DFQATT, SNEGSKA (reference sequence). The CDR3 is CSARDGRESSGELFF. The CDR3 DNA follows: TGCAGTGCTAGGGATGGGCGGGAGTCGTCCGGGGAGCTGTTTTTT.

This clonotype was recorded a few times. The gene calls are TRBV20-1 and TRBJ1-1; 7 positions agree with TRBD1. CDR1 and CDR2 (germline): DFQATT, SNEGSKA (reference sequence). J gave up 1 base and V 2 bases, and 4 bases lay outside the gene matches. The CDR3 runs 14 residues. In DNA, the CDR3 is TGCAGTGCTAGACAGGGGGGGGCGAACACTGAAGCTTTCTTT. This sequence encodes CSARQGGANTEAFF.

This clonotype has more than one count but fewer than ten. The chain combines TRBV18 with TRBJ2-7; 7 bases are shared with TRBD1. This CDR3 region has 14 residues. Germline V gene lookup returns CDR1 KGHSH and CDR2 LQKENI. The V and J ends lost 5 bases and 3 bases, in that order; junction bases with no gene match: 7. The CDR3 coding sequence is TGTGCCAGCTCATCCGGGACAGCTTTCTACGAGCAGTACTTC. It is translated as CASSSGTAFYEQYF.

This rearrangement joins TRBV5-4 to TRBJ2-2; no reliable D call. Trimming shortened V by 0 bases and J by 8 bases, and 11 bases separated the two germline ends. Looked up from germline, CDR1 is SGHNT and CDR2 is YYREEE (reference sequence). The length of the CDR3 is 14 residues. CDR3 in amino acids: CASSLESLGGELFF. The CDR3 DNA sequence: TGTGCCAGCAGCTTGGAGAGTCTGGGGGGGGAGCTGTTTTTT.

This clonotype has at least ten counts. A read error may produce the germline difference seen at one junction end. The chain recombines TRBV12-3 or TRBV12-4 with TRBJ2-7; D unresolved. The CDR3 length is 13 residues. The CDR3 spells CASSLGTVYEQYF. The CDR3 coding sequence is TGCGCCAGCAGCTTGGGTACGGTCTACGAGCAGTACTTC.

Only a few counts were recorded for this clonotype. The chain carries TRBV4-3 and TRBJ2-3; 13 positions agree with TRBD2. This CDR3 region has 19 residues. J was trimmed by 7 bases and V by 3 bases; bases with no gene match: 16. Germline assignment: CDR1 LGHNA and CDR2 YSLEER. For the CDR3, the DNA is TGCGCCAGCAGCCAGGAGATGGCGGGACTAGCGGGGTTTGTACATACGCAGTATTTT. As protein: CASSQEMAGLAGFVHTQYF.

This clonotype has at least ten counts. The chain combines TRBV29-1 with TRBJ2-5; perhaps TRBD1 as D (5 bases). CDR1 is SQVTM, CDR2 ANQGSEA, per germline. V was pared by 2 bases and J by 2 bases, with 12 bases between. The CDR3 contains 14 residues. CDR3 loop: CSVEQGPGQETQYF. The CDR3 DNA sequence: TGCAGCGTTGAACAGGGTCCCGGGCAAGAGACCCAGTACTTC.

This clonotype was picked up many times. The V call is TRBV7-9, the J call TRBJ2-7; D uncertain. CDR3 length equals 14 residues. Germline V gene sequence: CDR1 SEHNR, CDR2 FQNEAQ (reference sequence). Between the trimmed V and J ends, which lost 0 bases and 1 base, there was a span of 7 bases. The CDR3 DNA reads TGTGCCAGCAGCTTAGCAGGGCTTTCCTACGAGCAGTACTTC. Translation: CASSLAGLSYEQYF.

The rearrangement links TRBV7-2 to TRBJ2-5; D is perhaps TRBD1 (6 bases). From germline, CDR1 is SGHTA and CDR2 FQGNSA. The CDR3 is 13 residues long. Deletions cut 4 bases from V and 4 bases from J, with 10 bases between. The CDR3: CASSSGQRETQYF. The CDR3 nucleotides are TGTGCCAGCAGCTCGGGACAACGAGAGACCCAGTACTTC.

This clonotype occurred many times. V and J are TRBV29-1 and TRBJ2-3; D not resolved. Trimming left V 4 bases short and J 6 bases short, with 8 bases between. Germline loops: CDR1 SQVTM, CDR2 ANQGSEA. The CDR3 consists of 11 residues. CDR3 sequence reads: CSVAVGDTQYF. For the CDR3, the DNA is TGCAGCGTTGCCGTGGGTGATACGCAGTATTTT.

This clonotype is a singleton in its sample. This rearrangement joins TRBV11-3 to TRBJ2-1, with D possibly being TRBD2 (6 bases). V was cut by 2 bases and J by 8 bases, with 16 bases left in between. Germline assignment: CDR1 SGHNT and CDR2 YENEEA. The CDR3 runs to 15 residues. The chain's CDR3 is CASSLKGRNSDEQFF. CDR3 sequence (DNA): TGTGCCAGCAGCTTAAAGGGGAGGAACTCCGATGAGCAGTTCTTC.

This clonotype has only a few counts. J is TRBJ2-2 and V is TRBV7-3, with D possibly TRBD1 on 5 matching bases. The V gene lost 6 bases and the J gene lost 4 bases, with 12 bases spanning the gap. The CDR3 covers 14 residues. Germline CDR1 SGHTA, CDR2 FQGTGA. CDR3 bases: TGTGCCAGCAGTTTAGGGGCGGCCACCGGGGAGCTGTTTTTT. Translating gives CASSLGAATGELFF. Based on the CDR3 plus reference TRBV7-3 and TRBJ2-2, the full variable domain is GAGVSQTPSNKVTEKGKYVELRCDPISGHTALYWYRQSLGQGPEFLIYFQGTGAADDSGLPNDRFFAVRPEGSVSTLKIQRTERGDSAVYLCASSLGAATGELFFGEGSRLTVL.

This clonotype came up a few times. This sequence joins TRBV19 and TRBJ1-5, with no clear D. This CDR3 spans 13 amino acids. Trimming shortened V by 3 bases and J by 3 bases, and 6 bases separated the two germline ends. The V gene's germline CDR1 is LNHDA and CDR2 SQIVND (reference sequence). The CDR3 region has the DNA TGTGCCAGTAGTATGGCCAACAATCAGCCCCAGCATTTT. It encodes CASSMANNQPQHF.

This clonotype has a count of ten or more. The chain employs TRBV20-1 and TRBJ2-1; D is perhaps TRBD2 (7 bases). CDR1 and CDR2 from the germline V gene are DFQATT and SNEGSKA (reference sequence). The length of the CDR3 is 14 residues. Trimming left V 6 bases short and J 7 bases short, with 19 bases between. Here the CDR3 reads CSALWGRGTNEQFF. The DNA for the CDR3 is TGCAGTGCCCTATGGGGGAGGGGGACTAATGAGCAGTTCTTC.

In its sample, this clonotype was seen a few times. The chain couples TRBV13 to TRBJ2-2; 8 nucleotides match TRBD1. The CDR3 extends over 15 amino acids. After removal of 0 bases from V and 6 bases from J, the junction contained 3 bases not matched to a gene. Germline values: CDR1 PRHDT, CDR2 FYEKMQ (reference sequence). The CDR3: CASSLGHRGAGELFF. The DNA for the CDR3 is TGTGCCAGCAGCTTAGGCCACAGGGGGGCCGGGGAGCTGTTTTTT.

This rearrangement joins TRBV3-1 to TRBJ2-5, with a weak D call TRBD2 (6 bases). CDR3 length: 15 amino acids. Germline V CDR1 and CDR2: LGHDT, YNNKEL (reference sequence). V was shortened by 3 bases and J by 3 bases, with 14 bases between the two germline ends. The CDR3 region is CASSQNHRLEETQYF. CDR3 DNA: TGTGCCAGCAGCCAGAATCACCGACTAGAAGAGACCCAGTACTTC.

V usage is TRBV28 and J usage is TRBJ2-7; no reliable D call. CDR1 and CDR2 (germline): MDHEN, SYDVKM. The CDR3 is 12 amino acids. Trimming removed 3 bases from V and 9 bases from J, with 12 bases in between. CDR3 bases: TGTGCCAGCAGTTTCAAAGGGTACTCGCAGTACTTC. This encodes CASSFKGYSQYF.

This clonotype was detected ten times or more. The chain has TRBV20-1 and TRBJ2-1, with D possibly TRBD2 on 6 matching bases. Germline-derived CDR1 and CDR2 are DFQATT and SNEGSKA (reference sequence). This CDR3 comprises 16 residues. Between the trimmed V and J ends, which lost 5 bases and 6 bases, there was a span of 23 bases. CDR3 coding DNA: TGCAGTGCTGACGCTTATGGGGGGACGCAACCCAATGAGCAGTTCTTC. Encoded protein: CSADAYGGTQPNEQFF.

At least ten counts were recorded for this clonotype. The V gene is TRBV4-3, the J gene TRBJ2-2; TRBD2 matches at 7 bases. Germline CDR1 reads LGHNA; CDR2 reads YSLEER. The CDR3 contains 16 residues. The V segment lost 5 bases and the J segment 6 bases; nucleotides outside the gene matches: 12. The CDR3 here is CASSFRLAAHAGELFF. CDR3 bases: TGCGCCAGCAGCTTCCGACTAGCTGCACACGCCGGGGAGCTGTTTTTT.

There are a few counts of this clonotype. V and J are TRBV6-1 and TRBJ1-5; D unclear. CDR3 size: 17 residues. The germline V gene encodes CDR1 MNHNS and CDR2 SASEGT. V shed 2 bases and J shed 3 bases, with 17 bases lying between them. CDR3 bases: TGTGCCAGCAGTGAATTAGGCAGGCCCTCCCTCAATCAGCCCCAGCATTTT. It specifies CASSELGRPSLNQPQHF.

This chain links TRBV7-7 with TRBJ2-5, with 8 positions matching TRBD1. Germline V CDR1 and CDR2: SSHAT, FNYEAQ (reference sequence). The V segment lost 1 base and the J segment 3 bases; nucleotides outside the gene matches: 4. The CDR3 length is 15 residues. CDR3 residues: CASSLGWTGKETQYF. CDR3 in DNA: TGTGCCAGCAGCTTAGGCTGGACAGGGAAAGAGACCCAGTACTTC.

CDR3 region: CASSEPRHYEQYF. In nucleotides, the CDR3 is TGTGCCAGCAGCGAACCGCGACACTACGAGCAGTACTTC. This chain joins TRBV28 and TRBJ2-7, with D unclear. Deletions cut 6 bases from V and 3 bases from J, with 12 bases between. Germline V gives CDR1 MDHEN, CDR2 SYDVKM. This CDR3 is built from 13 residues. The full variable domain, rest sourced from reference TRBV28 and TRBJ2-7, is DVKVTQSSRYLVKRTGEKVFLECVQDMDHENMFWYRQDPGLGLRLIYFSYDVKMKEKGDIPEGYSVSREKKERFSLILESASTNQTSMYLCASSEPRHYEQYFGPGTRLTVT.

This clonotype occurred many times. V and J are TRBV11-2 and TRBJ2-7, with TRBD1 matching 8 bases. CDR3 length: 21 residues. With 0 bases clipped from V and 0 bases from J, the junction kept 19 bases outside the gene matches. Germline CDR1 SGHAT, CDR2 FQNNGV. The DNA for the CDR3 is TGTGCCAGCAGCTTAGAAGGACAGGGAGGCTTTTTGGGATTGAGCTCCTACGAGCAGTACTTC. It encodes CASSLEGQGGFLGLSSYEQYF.

This clonotype was picked up a small number of times. This chain links TRBV7-2 with TRBJ2-1; no definite D call. Trimming cost V 5 bases and J 4 bases, with 9 bases left between them. The germline gives CDR1 SGHTA, CDR2 FQGNSA. This CDR3 region has 13 residues. The CDR3 DNA sequence: TGTGCCAGCAGCCGGCGGAGTTACAATGAGCAGTTCTTC. It translates to CASSRRSYNEQFF. The variable domain in full, with the rest retrieved from reference TRBV7-2 and TRBJ2-1, is GAGVSQSPSNKVTEKGKDVELRCDPISGHTALYWYRQSLGQGLEFLIYFQGNSAPDKSGLPSDRFSAERTGGSVSTLTIQRTQQEDSAVYLCASSRRSYNEQFFGPGTRLTVL.